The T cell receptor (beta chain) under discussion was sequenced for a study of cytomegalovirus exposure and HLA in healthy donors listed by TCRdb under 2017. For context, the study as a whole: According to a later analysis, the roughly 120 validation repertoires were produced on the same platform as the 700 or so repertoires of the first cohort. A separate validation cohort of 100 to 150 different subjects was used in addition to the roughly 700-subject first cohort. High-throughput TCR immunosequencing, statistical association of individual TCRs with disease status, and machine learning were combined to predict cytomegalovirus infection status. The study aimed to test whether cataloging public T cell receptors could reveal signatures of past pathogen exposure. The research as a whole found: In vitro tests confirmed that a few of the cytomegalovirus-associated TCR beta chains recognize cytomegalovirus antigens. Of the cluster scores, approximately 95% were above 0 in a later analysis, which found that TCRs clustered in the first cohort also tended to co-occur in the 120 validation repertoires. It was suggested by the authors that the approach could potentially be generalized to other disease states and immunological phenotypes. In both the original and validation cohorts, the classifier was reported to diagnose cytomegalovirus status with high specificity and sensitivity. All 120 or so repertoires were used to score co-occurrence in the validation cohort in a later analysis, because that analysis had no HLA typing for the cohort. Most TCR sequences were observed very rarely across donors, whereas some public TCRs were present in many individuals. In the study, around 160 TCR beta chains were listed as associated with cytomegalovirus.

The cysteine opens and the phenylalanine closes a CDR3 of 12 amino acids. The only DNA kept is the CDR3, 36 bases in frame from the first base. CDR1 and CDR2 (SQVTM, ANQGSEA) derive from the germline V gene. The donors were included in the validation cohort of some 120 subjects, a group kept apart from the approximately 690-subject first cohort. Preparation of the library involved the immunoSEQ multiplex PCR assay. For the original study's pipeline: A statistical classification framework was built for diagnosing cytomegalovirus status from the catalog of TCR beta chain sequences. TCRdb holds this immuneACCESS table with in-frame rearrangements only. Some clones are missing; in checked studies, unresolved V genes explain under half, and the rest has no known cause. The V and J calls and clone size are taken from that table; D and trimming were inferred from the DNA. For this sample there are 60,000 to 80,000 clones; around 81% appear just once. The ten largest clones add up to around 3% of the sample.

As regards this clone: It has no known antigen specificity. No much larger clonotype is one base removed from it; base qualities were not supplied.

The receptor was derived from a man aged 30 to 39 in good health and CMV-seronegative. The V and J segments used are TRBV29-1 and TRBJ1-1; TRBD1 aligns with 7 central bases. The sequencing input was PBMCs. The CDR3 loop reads CTFRQGNTEAFF. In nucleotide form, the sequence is TGCACCTTTAGACAGGGGAACACTGAAGCTTTCTTT.